The next 19 T cell receptor beta chains were all read from a single sample in a study of OX40 agonist ivuxolimab in advanced cancers. Profiling relied on immunoSEQ multiplex PCR, and the TCRdb table lists in-frame clones only, not all of them. The sample lists tens of thousands of clones, roughly 89% occurring once. The sample was CD4+ or CD8+ T cells sorted from blood, taken in a trial of the OX40 agonist ivuxolimab. The receptor set was obtained from an adult with an advanced solid tumor such as melanoma, head and neck, liver or kidney cancer.

This chain uses TRBV6-5 with TRBJ2-7; no definite D call. Trimming stripped 7 bases from V and 2 bases from J, with 18 bases between. Germline V gene lookup returns CDR1 MNHEY and CDR2 SVGAGI. This CDR3 comprises 15 residues. In nucleotides, the CDR3 is TGTGCCAGCAACAACCCTCGCAGGCATCCCTACGAGCAGTACTTC. This sequence encodes CASNNPRRHPYEQYF.

This chain's CDR3 is CASSLVPHNNQPQHF. CDR3 DNA: TGTGCCAGCAGCTTAGTTCCTCATAACAATCAGCCCCAGCATTTT. The chain joins TRBV7-2 to TRBJ1-5; D is uncertain. Trimming left V 1 base short and J 3 bases short, with 10 bases between. Germline CDR1 reads SGHTA; CDR2 reads FQGNSA. The CDR3 is 15 amino acids.

The CDR3 nucleotides are TGTGCCAGCAGCATAATGACCGGACTAGCGGTAGTGAATGAGCAGTTCTTC. This gives the protein CASSIMTGLAVVNEQFF. This rearrangement joins TRBV7-9 to TRBJ2-1, with 10 positions matching TRBD2. V lost 5 bases to trimming and J lost 7 bases; unmatched junction nucleotides: 14. Germline V CDR1 and CDR2: SEHNR, FQNEAQ (reference sequence). The CDR3 runs 17 residues.

The chain links TRBV6-1 to TRBJ1-2; 7 bases are a match to TRBD1. The CDR3 totals 15 residues. V shed 2 bases and J 2 bases; nucleotides not matched to a gene: 5. Germline CDR1 and CDR2: MNHNS and SASEGT. CDR3 sequence: CASSEYHRGNYGYTF. In DNA form, the CDR3 reads TGTGCCAGCAGTGAATATCACAGGGGCAACTATGGCTACACCTTC.

This clone was picked up one time. The chain couples TRBV19 to TRBJ2-7, with D perhaps assigned TRBD1 or TRBD2 (5 bases each). The V and J ends lost 0 bases and 6 bases respectively, with 15 bases between them. From germline, CDR1 is LNHDA and CDR2 SQIVND (reference sequence). The CDR3 loop spans 15 amino acids. The chain's CDR3 is CASSIEGTVAREQYF. As DNA, the CDR3 is TGTGCCAGTAGTATAGAAGGGACGGTGGCGCGCGAGCAGTACTTC.

V is TRBV6-5 and J is TRBJ2-1; D is unresolved. V dropped 6 bases and J dropped 5 bases, with 8 bases sitting between them. This CDR3 region has 12 residues. In germline, CDR1 is MNHEY, CDR2 SVGAGI. The CDR3 nucleotides are TGTGCCAGCAGCCGATTCAACAATGAGCAGTTCTTC. As protein: CASSRFNNEQFF.

The V gene is TRBV5-6, the J gene TRBJ2-7; D may be TRBD2 (6 bases). Germline lookup yields CDR1 SGHDT and CDR2 YYEEEE. Trimming removed 4 bases from V and 3 bases from J, with 11 bases in between. This CDR3 region has 13 residues. The CDR3 sequence is CASSPGTYYEQYF. The CDR3, as DNA: TGTGCCAGCAGCCCAGGGACTTACTACGAGCAGTACTTC.

The chain combines TRBV28 with TRBJ1-1, with D perhaps matching TRBD1 (6 bases). Germline lookup yields CDR1 MDHEN and CDR2 SYDVKM. Between the trimmed V and J ends, which lost 7 bases and 5 bases, there was a span of 11 bases. The CDR3 is 12 amino acids. CDR3 in amino acids: CASTGTPTEAFF. The CDR3 region has the DNA TGTGCCAGCACCGGGACACCTACTGAAGCTTTCTTT. Complete variable domain (other parts from reference TRBV28 and TRBJ1-1): DVKVTQSSRYLVKRTGEKVFLECVQDMDHENMFWYRQDPGLGLRLIYFSYDVKMKEKGDIPEGYSVSREKKERFSLILESASTNQTSMYLCASTGTPTEAFFGQGTRLTVV.

This clone was counted a single time. This sequence joins TRBV5-1 and TRBJ2-7; 11 nucleotides line up with TRBD1. V lost 4 bases, J lost 7 bases, and 7 bases stayed unmatched. Germline-derived CDR1 and CDR2 are SGHRS and YFSETQ. The CDR3 length is 14 residues. Written as DNA, the CDR3 is TGCGCCAGCAGCGCCGGACAGGGGGCAGTTGAGCAGTACTTC. Translation gives CASSAGQGAVEQYF.

The CDR3 nucleotides read TGTGCCAGCAGCGTAGAGGCGTCCACAGATACGCAGTATTTT. This encodes CASSVEASTDTQYF. This chain links TRBV9 with TRBJ2-3, with D hard to call. CDR3 length: 14 residues. The germline gives CDR1 SGDLS, CDR2 YYNGEE. V was shortened by 0 bases and J by 2 bases, with 7 bases between the two germline ends.

The chain is built from TRBV7-2 and TRBJ1-1; the D is unclear. Trimming shortened V by 1 base and J by 7 bases, and 13 bases separated the two germline ends. CDR1 SGHTA and CDR2 FQGNSA come from the germline V gene. The CDR3 runs to 14 residues. The chain's CDR3 is CASSLGGGKNEAFF. The CDR3 nucleotides read TGTGCCAGCAGCTTAGGGGGAGGGAAGAATGAAGCTTTCTTT.

The rearrangement joins TRBV28 to TRBJ1-4, with D possibly being TRBD1 (5 bases). V was trimmed by 5 bases and J by 7 bases, leaving 14 bases between them. CDR1 MDHEN and CDR2 SYDVKM come from the germline V gene. The CDR3 spans 14 residues. DNA of the CDR3: TGTGCCAGCAGTCCCGCTGGAGGGACTGAAAAACTGTTTTTT. Its translation is CASSPAGGTEKLFF.

This clone was picked up a small number of times. The chain recombines TRBV10-1 with TRBJ2-6; the match to TRBD2 covers 7 bases. Germline assignment: CDR1 WNHNN and CDR2 SYGVQD (reference sequence). This CDR3 is 17 amino acids long. V was clipped by 6 bases and J by 1 base; unmatched bases: 9. CDR3 DNA: TGCGCCAGCAGCCCGACTAGCTTGGCTTCTGGGGCCAACGTCCTGACTTTC. Translation gives CASSPTSLASGANVLTF.

The chain links TRBV9 to TRBJ1-2; D is perhaps TRBD1 (5 bases). Trimming removed 6 bases at V and 6 bases at J, with 15 bases between. Germline-derived CDR1 and CDR2 are SGDLS and YYNGEE. CDR3 length: 13 amino acids. CDR3 DNA: TGTGCCAGCAAGGGATCATGGGGGAATGGCTACACCTTC. Its protein is CASKGSWGNGYTF.

This clone was found a few times. The chain links TRBV7-9 to TRBJ1-5, with a possible D match to TRBD1 (5 bases). The CDR3 covers 16 residues. CDR1 and CDR2 from the germline V gene are SEHNR and FQNEAQ (reference sequence). V lost 5 bases, J lost 6 bases, and 20 bases lay in between. The CDR3 DNA is TGTGCCAGCAGCGACGTAGGAGGGGCGCATCTTCAGCCCCAGCATTTT. Amino acid sequence: CASSDVGGAHLQPQHF. Full variable domain (outside the CDR3, taken from reference TRBV7-9 and TRBJ1-5): DTGVSQNPRHKITKRGQNVTFRCDPISEHNRLYWYRQTLGQGPEFLTYFQNEAQLEKSRLLSDRFSAERPKGSFSTLEIQRTEQGDSAMYLCASSDVGGAHLQPQHFGDGTRLSIL.

The genes are TRBV30 and TRBJ1-5; D may be TRBD1 (6 bases). Trimming cost V 3 bases and J 6 bases, with 15 bases left between them. Germline CDR1 GTSNPN, CDR2 SVGIG (reference sequence). The CDR3 has 14 residues. The CDR3 reads CAWSSDSRGQPQHF. The CDR3 DNA is TGTGCCTGGAGCTCGGACAGCCGAGGTCAGCCCCAGCATTTT. The full variable domain, rest sourced from reference TRBV30 and TRBJ1-5, is SQTIHQWPATLVQPVGSPLSLECTVEGTSNPNLYWYRQAAGRGLQLLFYSVGIGQISSEVPQNLSASRPQDRQFILSSKKLLLSDSGFYLCAWSSDSRGQPQHFGDGTRLSIL.

The chain links TRBV10-3 to TRBJ2-6; 9 nucleotides line up with TRBD2. V trimming: 5 bases; J trimming: 4 bases; junction bases outside the gene matches: 6. The CDR3 is 16 residues long. Germline CDR1 reads ENHRY; CDR2 reads SYGVKD. CDR3 coding DNA: TGTGCCATCAGTCTTAGCGGGGGCGCGGGGGCCAACGTCCTGACTTTC. Protein product: CAISLSGGAGANVLTF.

V gene TRBV4-1 combines with J gene TRBJ2-1; TRBD2 agrees at 9 bases. The germline gives CDR1 MGHRA, CDR2 YSYEKL. CDR3 size: 16 residues. V gave up 1 base and J gave up 4 bases; unmatched junction bases: 5. This CDR3 reads CASSQALTSGYNEQFF. The CDR3 DNA is TGCGCCAGCAGCCAAGCCTTGACTAGCGGATACAATGAGCAGTTCTTC.

V and J are TRBV7-9 and TRBJ2-7; either TRBD1 or TRBD2 may fit D (5 bases each). Trimming left V 3 bases short and J 9 bases short, with 18 bases between. The germline V gene encodes CDR1 SEHNR and CDR2 FQNEAQ (reference sequence). CDR3 size: 14 residues. The CDR3 nucleotides are TGTGCCAGCAGCTTCCCAGGGACCAGAGCTAGGCAGTACTTC. Translation: CASSFPGTRARQYF.